This TCR beta chain stems from a study of blood T cells in healthy people across ages. Study conclusions and caveats: Age showed a roughly linear inverse relationship with TCR beta diversity per million T cells. The study found more naive CD4+ cells and higher diversity in long-lived than aged donors. Diversity figures derived from one million T cells were judged to underestimate the true value.

This clonotype has only a few counts. Its antigen is not known. It was with a sample-barcoded 5' primer and a J-beta primer mix that a second PCR of roughly 7 to 12 cycles was run. TCRdb reanalysed the 5' RACE reads using MiXCR and keeps one entry per CDR3 protein. The sample contains approximately 600,000 distinct CDR3 sequences, roughly 50% of which appear only once. The V segment lost 5 bases and the J segment 2 bases; nucleotides outside the gene matches: 6. This CDR3 is built from 13 residues. CDR1 and CDR2 (germline): DFQATT, SNEGSKA (reference sequence). This clonotype originated in a man aged 55 to 70 in good health. The chain carries TRBV20-1 and TRBJ2-7; 7 bases are shared with TRBD1. The sequencing input was blood. The chain's CDR3 is CSARRQGAYEQYF. The CDR3 DNA sequence: TGCAGTGCTCGCCGGCAGGGGGCCTACGAGCAGTACTTC.